The present TCR beta chain was sequenced within a study of early T cells in non-severe SARS-CoV-2 infection. TCRdb ran MiXCR on the 5' RACE reads and lists one entry per CDR3 protein. Of approximately 56,000 distinct CDR3 sequences listed, over 13% are singletons. This CDR3 has 15 amino acids. Trimming took 8 bases from V and 4 from J, leaving 19 bases between them. Germline loops: CDR1 MNHNS, CDR2 SASEGT. This clonotype was picked up many times. This TCR was recovered from an adult who was a healthcare worker with PCR-confirmed SARS-CoV-2 infection or an uninfected control (not recorded which). Sequencing used whole blood, obtained at baseline. This chain joins TRBV6-1 and TRBJ2-3; no definite D call. In nucleotides, the CDR3 is TGTGCCAGCCGGATAGGCAGATACGTAGCAGATACGCAGTATTTT. This codes for CASRIGRYVADTQYF.